Below are 14 T cell receptor beta chains sequenced from a single sample in a study of cytomegalovirus exposure and HLA in healthy donors. Some clones are missing from TCRdb's copy, which holds only in-frame ones; the method was immunoSEQ multiplex PCR. The table lists 200,000 to 250,000 clones, over 65% of them singletons. The specimen sequenced was PBMCs. The receptors were gathered from a woman between 18 and 29 years old in good health and CMV-seronegative.

The J gene is TRBJ2-7, the V gene TRBV5-1, with 9 bases identical to TRBD1. There are 15 residues in the CDR3. The V gene end was trimmed by 1 base and the J gene end by 3 bases; junction bases not matched to a gene: 5. CDR1 and CDR2 from the germline V gene are SGHRS and YFSETQ. In DNA, the CDR3 is TGCGCCAGCAGCTTGTGGAGACAGGGGGTCTACGAGCAGTACTTC. This translates into CASSLWRQGVYEQYF.

The CDR3 sequence: CASSEKGLGSNQPQHF. The CDR3 DNA reads as TGTGCCAGCAGTGAAAAAGGTTTGGGTAGCAATCAGCCCCAGCATTTT. The chain carries TRBV2 and TRBJ1-5, with unresolved D. The CDR3 loop spans 16 amino acids. Germline V gene lookup returns CDR1 SNHLY and CDR2 FYNNEI. V lost 2 bases and J lost 0, with 11 bases in between.

This clone has just one count. This chain joins TRBV25-1 and TRBJ1-3; TRBD1 aligns across 8 bases. There are 15 residues in the CDR3. The V and J ends lost 6 bases and 2 bases, in that order; junction bases with no gene match: 6. Germline assignment: CDR1 MGHDK and CDR2 SYGVNS. CDR3 DNA sequence: TGTGCCAGCAGGGGGACGGACAGGGCTGGAAACACCATATATTTT. Translation gives CASRGTDRAGNTIYF.

CDR3 protein: CASSATGEGPNTEAFF. CDR3 DNA: TGTGCCAGCAGCGCTACAGGGGAAGGTCCGAACACTGAAGCTTTCTTT. The chain couples TRBV9 to TRBJ1-1; 7 bases map to TRBD1. The CDR3 length is 16 residues. The V segment lost 3 bases and the J segment 1 base; nucleotides outside the gene matches: 9. Germline CDR1 and CDR2: SGDLS and YYNGEE. The variable domain in full, with the rest retrieved from reference TRBV9 and TRBJ1-1, is DSGVTQTPKHLITATGQRVTLRCSPRSGDLSVYWYQQSLDQGLQFLIQYYNGEERAKGNILERFSAQQFPDLHSELNLSSLELGDSALYFCASSATGEGPNTEAFFGQGTRLTVV.

About this clone itself: Sequence at one end of the junction differs from germline and may be a read error. The V gene is TRBV27, the J gene TRBJ1-4; tentatively, D is TRBD1 (5 bases). The germline V gene encodes CDR1 MNHEY and CDR2 SMNVEV (reference sequence). The CDR3 covers 18 residues. The CDR3 loop reads CASSLWSRADGTNEKLFF. The CDR3 nucleotides are TGTGCCAGCAGCTTATGGTCCAGGGCGGATGGGACTAATGAAAAACTGTTTTTT.

The rearrangement joins TRBV10-1 to TRBJ1-5, with D perhaps TRBD1 (6 bases). This CDR3 contains 14 residues. Per the germline V gene, CDR1 is WNHNN and CDR2 is SYGVQD (reference sequence). Between the trimmed V and J ends, which lost 10 bases and 6 bases, there was a span of 19 bases. For the CDR3, the DNA is TGCGCCAACCATAGAAGGGGGGCTTGTCAGCCCCAGCATTTT. Its translation: CANHRRGACQPQHF.

This chain connects TRBV7-8 to TRBJ1-5; no reliable D call. Germline assignment: CDR1 SGHVS and CDR2 FQNEAQ. This CDR3 is built from 15 residues. V was pared by 2 bases and J by 4 bases, with 12 bases between. The CDR3 loop is CASSLTGSDNQPQHF. CDR3 nucleotides: TGTGCCAGCAGCTTAACGGGGTCGGATAATCAGCCCCAGCATTTT.

This chain joins TRBV5-1 and TRBJ2-1; D is possibly TRBD2 (5 bases). Trimming removed 4 bases from V and 3 bases from J, with 17 bases in between. Per the germline V gene, CDR1 is SGHRS and CDR2 is YFSETQ. This CDR3 is built from 16 residues. The CDR3 DNA reads as TGCGCCAGCAGCCTATACCCGGGATCAGACTACAATGAGCAGTTCTTC. Protein: CASSLYPGSDYNEQFF.

V usage is TRBV6-1 and J usage is TRBJ1-2; D may be TRBD1 (6 bases). Germline V CDR1 and CDR2: MNHNS, SASEGT. The CDR3 contains 13 residues. The ends were cut back, 1 base at V and 8 bases at J, with 11 bases in the middle. The CDR3 reads CASSEERGYGYTF. As DNA, the CDR3 is TGTGCCAGCAGTGAAGAGAGGGGGTACGGCTACACCTTC.

The chain combines TRBV6-1 with TRBJ1-6; weak D call: TRBD1 (6 bases). Germline values: CDR1 MNHNS, CDR2 SASEGT. The CDR3 contains 15 residues. V dropped 8 bases and J dropped 0 bases, with 11 bases sitting between them. The CDR3 reads CASRNRASYNSPLHF. DNA of the CDR3: TGTGCCAGCCGCAACAGGGCCTCCTATAATTCACCCCTCCACTTT.

The chain combines TRBV2 with TRBJ2-2; the D is unclear. V was trimmed by 6 bases and J by 0 bases, leaving 11 bases between them. Germline CDR1 and CDR2: SNHLY and FYNNEI. CDR3 length: 15 residues. CDR3 loop: CASRGFDPNTGELFF. CDR3 DNA sequence: TGTGCCAGCAGAGGATTTGACCCGAACACCGGGGAGCTGTTTTTT.

The V call is TRBV4-2, the J call TRBJ1-1, with D maybe TRBD1 (5 bases). Germline assignment: CDR1 LGHNA and CDR2 YNFKEQ. The CDR3 runs 17 residues. V lost 1 base and J 4 bases, leaving 19 bases between the germline ends. The CDR3 spells CASSQVFLQGGITEAFF. The CDR3 nucleotides are TGTGCCAGCAGCCAAGTTTTTCTTCAGGGCGGAATCACTGAAGCTTTCTTT.

J is TRBJ2-2 and V is TRBV4-1; D perhaps matches TRBD2 (6 bases). Trimming shortened V by 2 bases and J by 4 bases, and 14 bases separated the two germline ends. CDR3 length equals 16 residues. Per germline, CDR1 MGHRA and CDR2 YSYEKL. CDR3 bases: TGCGCCAGCAGCCAACATACGGGGGTTGGCACCGGGGAGCTGTTTTTT. It is translated as CASSQHTGVGTGELFF.

The chain joins TRBV2 to TRBJ2-1; D perhaps matches TRBD2 (5 bases). This CDR3 spans 14 amino acids. V gave up 7 bases and J gave up 5 bases, with 15 bases separating them. Germline lookup yields CDR1 SNHLY and CDR2 FYNNEI. CDR3 loop: CASIEEEADNEQFF. The DNA of the CDR3 is TGTGCCAGCATCGAGGAAGAAGCGGACAATGAGCAGTTCTTC.